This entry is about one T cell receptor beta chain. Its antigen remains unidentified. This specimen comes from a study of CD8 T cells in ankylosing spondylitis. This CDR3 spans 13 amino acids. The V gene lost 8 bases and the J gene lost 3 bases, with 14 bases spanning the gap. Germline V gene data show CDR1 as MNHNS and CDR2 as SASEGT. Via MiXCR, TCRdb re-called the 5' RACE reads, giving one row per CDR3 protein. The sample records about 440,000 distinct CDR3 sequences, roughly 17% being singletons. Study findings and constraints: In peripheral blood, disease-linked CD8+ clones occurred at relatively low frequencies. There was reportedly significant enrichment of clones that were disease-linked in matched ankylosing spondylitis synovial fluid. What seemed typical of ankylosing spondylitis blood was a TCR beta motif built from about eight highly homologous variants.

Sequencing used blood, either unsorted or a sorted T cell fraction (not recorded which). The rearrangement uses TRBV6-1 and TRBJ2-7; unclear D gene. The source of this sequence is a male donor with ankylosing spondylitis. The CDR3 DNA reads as TGTGCCAGCGGGGAAGGGAAGGACTACGAGCAGTACTTC. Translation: CASGEGKDYEQYF.